This T cell receptor beta chain was obtained from a study of T cell repertoires in cytomegalovirus infection. Study summary: The authors used CMV epitopes that were HLA-C-restricted (recently identified) and HLA-B-restricted (well studied). TCR beta signatures that were public indicated CMV infection and matching HLA type. Study findings and constraints: Clonotype analysis showed dominance of the ex vivo response by HLA-C-restricted CMV-specific TCR beta clonotypes. Identification of carriers of CMV plus the relevant HLA was performed using cumulative public TCR beta family frequency.

V lost 1 base and J lost 3; bases outside the gene matches: 24. The CDR3 length is 22 residues. From germline, CDR1 is MGHDK and CDR2 SYGVNS. TCRdb re-called the reads through MiXCR, storing one row per CDR3 protein. The sample includes 360,000 or so distinct CDR3 sequences, roughly a third of them seen just once. Many counts were recorded for this clonotype. Its antigen is not known. This specimen consisted of cultured PBMCs, obtained from culture after CMV antigen stimulation. The V call is TRBV25-1, the J call TRBJ1-5, with 7 bases that match TRBD1. This clonotype was sampled from a human donor in good health (CMV status not recorded). Some clones in this sample may be carry-over from other donors' samples. The CDR3 loop is CASSEFDGMGHRGGVDNQPQHF. For the CDR3, the DNA is TGTGCCAGCAGTGAATTCGATGGGATGGGACACAGGGGCGGCGTTGACAATCAGCCCCAGCATTTT.